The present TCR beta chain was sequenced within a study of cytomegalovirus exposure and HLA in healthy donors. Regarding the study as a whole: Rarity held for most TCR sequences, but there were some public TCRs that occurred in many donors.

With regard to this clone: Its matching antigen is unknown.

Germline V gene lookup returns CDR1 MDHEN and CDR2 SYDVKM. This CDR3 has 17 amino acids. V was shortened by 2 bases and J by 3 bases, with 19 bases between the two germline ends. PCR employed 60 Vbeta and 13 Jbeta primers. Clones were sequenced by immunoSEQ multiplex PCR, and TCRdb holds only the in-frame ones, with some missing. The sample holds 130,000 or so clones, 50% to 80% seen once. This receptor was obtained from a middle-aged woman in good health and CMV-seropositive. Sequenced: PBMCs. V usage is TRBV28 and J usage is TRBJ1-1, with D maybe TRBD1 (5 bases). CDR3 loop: CASSLARTTTGDTEAFF. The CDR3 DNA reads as TGTGCCAGCAGTTTAGCGCGGACAACTACTGGGGACACTGAAGCTTTCTTT.